This TCR beta chain comes out of a study of cytomegalovirus exposure and HLA in healthy donors (dated by TCRdb to about 2017). Background on the whole study: According to an earlier analysis of around 600 of the donors, some 170 million T cells yielded 100 million or so unique TCR beta sequences and 276 Gb of sequence data. The study aimed to test whether signatures of past pathogen exposure could be identified by cataloging public T cell receptors. To predict cytomegalovirus infection status, the study combined high-throughput TCR immunosequencing, statistical association of individual TCRs with disease status, and machine learning. Genome-wide SNP genotypes for about three fifths of the 666 donors were used in a later genetic analysis, which treated that subset as a discovery cohort. Donor age, sex, ethnicity and CMV serostatus were collected together with the repertoire data. Along with the approximately 670-subject first cohort, a separate validation cohort of roughly 110 different subjects was used. Because of strong linkage in the cohort, roughly five DR-DQ haplotypes were treated as single units for association and clustering. All discovery cohort repertoires had been generated using a single sequencing platform. An earlier analysis of some 500 of the donors applied high-throughput TCR beta sequencing to assess whether each TCR beta V gene segment acted as functional or pseudogenic. Using immunosequencing, the study profiled T cell repertoires from about 610 subjects and related those repertoires to cytomegalovirus serostatus. Approximately 300 gigabases of sequencing data and around 88 million unique TCR sequences made up an early release that covered several hundred HLA-typed donors. The number of donors typed differed by locus, with roughly 629-640 for A, B, C, DRB1 and DQB1, more than 500 for DQA1, about 610 for DPA1, and roughly 450 for DPB1. In a later analysis, previously published TCR beta repertoires from 666 donors were re-analyzed and high-resolution HLA genotyping was added so that TCR occurrence patterns could be studied. On average, 235,054 unique TCR beta nucleotide sequences were sequenced per donor among some 430 genotyped donors of the cohort, with roughly 18% of those sequences being non-productive. The later analysis used no new phenotypic data to find candidate immune exposures, relying instead on TCR beta sequences and their occurrence across donors. HLA typing covered class I and class II loci at four-digit resolution. The genetic ancestry cluster associated with self-reported Caucasian donors included about four fifths of the 300 to 450 genotyped donors.

The paper's findings and limits, for the study overall: Because counts were too low, 15 to 20 rarely observed V segments, including chromosome 9 orphons, were left out of the earlier analysis of 587 of the donors. In an earlier analysis of about 550 of the donors, most TCR beta V segments were observed in productive rearrangements about 90% or about 30% of the time, broadly matching IMGT annotations. The classifier was reported to diagnose cytomegalovirus status with high specificity and sensitivity in both the original cohort and the validation cohort. A later analysis found that TCR association rates varied across HLA loci, with DRB1 alleles showing the most associated TCRs and HLA-C alleles the fewest. Because the 87-base-pair reads could not distinguish some IMGT-functional V segments, including TRBV6-2 and TRBV6-3, those segments were excluded. Because HLA typing was unavailable for some donors at each locus, only the typed subset was used in association tests. Roughly uniform sequencing depth across donors was assumed in presence/absence analyses, although this assumption may not hold. When HLA alleles, especially DR and DQ, strongly co-occurred, attributing TCR associations to individual alleles was difficult. Three of the identified cytomegalovirus-associated TCR beta chains were confirmed in vitro to be specific for cytomegalovirus antigens. Correlated functional status among segregating V segments might reflect linkage disequilibrium, but an unknown experimental factor could not be ruled out. This cohort had only TCR beta chains sequenced, and the lack of alpha or paired-chain data limited which features could be detected. A later analysis found that most CMV-associated TCR beta chains appeared HLA-restricted, with HLA associations seemingly driven largely by CMV exposure. The study listed around 160 TCR beta chains as associated with cytomegalovirus. A later analysis reported that several top co-occurrence clusters appeared linked to parvovirus B19, influenza, CMV and Epstein-Barr virus. A cluster of highly shared sequence variants was judged likely to be a technical artifact of the sequencing pipeline. Compared with equally common non-associated chains, HLA-associated TCR beta chains in a later analysis were more clonally expanded and had lower generation probabilities. The only immune exposure information available for the cohort was CMV serostatus. A further reported finding was that TCR beta sequences accurately predicted the HLA-A and HLA-B alleles for most subjects in the first cohort. A later genetic analysis associated a missense DCLRE1C variant with V-gene and J-gene trimming of TCR beta chains, and an independent cohort replicated the association. Compared with the 666-donor mean, donors in an Asian-associated ancestry cluster had fewer N-insertions in productive TCRs, according to a later genetic analysis. A later analysis associated 15,000 to 20,000 TCR beta sequences with specific HLA alleles at a false discovery rate of 0.05. According to the authors, the approach could potentially be generalized to other disease states and immunological phenotypes. Across donors, most TCR sequences were observed very rarely, whereas some public TCRs were present in many individuals.

Library preparation employed the immunoSEQ multiplex PCR assay. The multiplex PCR relied on a mix of 60 forward primers for TCR Vbeta segments and 13 reverse primers for TCR Jbeta segments. The CDR3 region of rearranged TCR beta genes was amplified from genomic DNA with a multiplex PCR assay. The Illumina HiSeq System was used to sequence the amplified TCR beta libraries as 87-base-pair reads. In the source study's methods: A later analysis tallied about 77 million unique TCR beta chains across the roughly 610 repertoires, and some 10 million of those chains were shared by two or more donors. A nearest-neighbor algorithm error-corrected the raw reads and collapsed the reads into unique sequences, merging closely related sequences to remove PCR and sequencing errors. Alignment of CDR3 sequences to IMGT reference sequences was used to assign V, D and J gene segments. For a sequence to be retained, a match of at least six nucleotides to both a V gene segment and a J gene segment was required. A rearrangement was called productive if the CDR3 had no stop codons and remained in frame with V and J, and every other rearrangement was called non-productive. Following IMGT convention, CDR3 was defined as the stretch from the second conserved V-encoded cysteine up to the conserved J-encoded phenylalanine. Sequences without an unambiguous match to a single V gene segment were excluded from the earlier analysis of a few hundred of the donors. An earlier analysis of a few hundred of the donors classified V segments as functional when productive rearrangements were above 56.7% and as segregating when the standard deviation between donors was above 5%. A statistical classification framework was built for diagnosing cytomegalovirus status from the catalog of TCR beta chain sequences. In a later analysis, V and J genes were assigned by comparing TCR nucleotide sequences against IMGT/GENE-DB human TR gene sequences. The TCRdist pipeline was used in a later analysis to assign CDR3 sequences and most-parsimonious VDJ recombination scenarios. In a later analysis, each TCR beta chain was defined by its CDR3 amino acid sequence together with its V-gene family, and reads without a unique V-gene family were excluded. A later analysis removed 500 to 600 highly shared, low-generation-probability nucleotide sequences to deal with suspected cross-contamination and a sequencing artifact. A later analysis calculated a clonal expansion index for each public chain from normalized within-repertoire ranks of inferred template counts. In a later analysis, generation probabilities were computed using a VDJ recombination model fitted to out-of-frame rearrangements, and the results were checked against IGoR. Hypergeometric tests were used in a later analysis to score TCR-TCR, TCR-HLA and TCR-CMV co-occurrence, with a repertoire-size bias correction applied to the TCR pairs. False discovery rates were estimated in a later analysis by permuting HLA or CMV assignments 20 times. In a later analysis, co-occurring TCRs were grouped using DBSCAN, with TCRdist sequence similarity added in when clustering inside HLA-allele-positive subsets. For co-occurrence clustering, repertoires with fewer than 30,000 or more than 120,000 public chains were excluded, along with five repertoires with anomalous nucleotide sharing. Held by TCRdb, this immuneACCESS table contains in-frame sequences only and omits some clones. Under half of the omission traces to an unresolved V gene where checked; the cause of the rest is unknown. That table gives V, J and clone size, and the DNA gave D and trimming. The sample contains roughly 100,000 clones, 75% to 85% of them found a single time. The ten largest account for about 2.2% of the sample.

The cohort was made up of 650 to 700 healthy bone marrow donors. At the time of sampling, every cohort member was nominally healthy, though immune exposures that went unrecorded were likely present. The donor tested CMV seronegative, placing the donor among the roughly 350 seronegative members of the cohort. A peripheral blood sample was provided by each donor, and peripheral blood mononuclear cells were used for TCR beta sequencing. Genomic DNA was extracted from the blood cell samples with the Qiagen DNeasy Blood Extraction Kit. Points on this clone: This receptor's antigen is unknown. Within one base of it there is no much larger clone, and no base qualities were kept.

The CDR3 runs 15 residues from the cysteine to the phenylalanine. Of all the DNA, just the CDR3 is kept, 45 bases in frame from base 1. CDR1 is given as LNHNV and CDR2 as YYDKDF, both from the germline V gene (reference sequence). V loses 0 bases at its end and J loses 6 bases; junction bases beyond the gene matches: 6. The chain is encoded by TRBV15 joined to TRBJ2-3; 7 central nucleotides agree with TRBD2. The TCR was taken from a man younger than 45 in good health and CMV-seronegative. Sequenced material: PBMCs. The CDR3 is CATSRDPGGADTQYF. At the DNA level, the sequence is TGTGCCACCAGCAGAGATCCGGGAGGTGCCGATACGCAGTATTTT.